A selection of T cell receptor beta chains follows, all from one sample in a study of blood T cell repertoires in COVID-19. TCRdb keeps only in-frame clones here, not all; method: immunoSEQ multiplex PCR. The sample holds approximately 160,000 clones, approximately 80% seen once. Sequencing used peripheral blood. The receptors come from a woman between 50 and 59 years old in a cohort sampled during active or convalescent COVID-19. CDR3s include the opening cysteine and the closing phenylalanine or tryptophan.

cdr3_length v_call cdr3_aa
13 TRBV7-6 CASTPSTLGEQYF
16 TRBV15 CATSRDEGVWIEKLFF
16 TRBV7-9 CASRRTGTGYTGELFF
16 TRBV5-1 CASSLNVGGQYYGYTF
14 TRBV7-7 CASSPYQGNYGYTF
17 TRBV19 CASSIATGGADNSPLHF
13 TRBV6-5 CASSFTGSTEAFF
17 TRBV19 CASSKGASGASRNIQYF
15 TRBV24-1 CATSEQGLAPGELFF
15 TRBV9 CASSGGDRANEKLFF
16 TRBV3-1/TRBV3-2 CASSRRWTGQDYGYTF
15 TRBV3-1/TRBV3-2 CASSHTGGNYNEQFF
15 TRBV30 CAWSGGGTSYNEQFF
16 TRBV3-1/TRBV3-2 CASRPEAGGQGDTQYF
14 TRBV6-5 CASSSNRVPYEQYF
15 TRBV30 CAWSLDRVRGGPQHF
14 TRBV24-1 CATSGEGLWETQYF
14 TRBV10-3 CAISDDPNEGEQFF
12 TRBV3-1/TRBV3-2 CASSLSTGTQYF
13 TRBV11-3 CASSGGYNSPLHF
13 TRBV4-1 CASSQGRNTEAFF
16 TRBV19 CASSPRLAGGQRELFF
15 TRBV5-6 CASSLSQHRSYEQYF
13 TRBV30 CAWRTAMNTEAFF
15 TRBV2 CASSDQVLTNTEAFF
14 TRBV19 CASSIDQNTGELFF
16 TRBV24-1 CATSDSGPEETGELFF
17 TRBV6-2/TRBV6-3 CASSRSGTYSGANVLTF
12 TRBV7-2 CASSSQGYGYTF
17 TRBV4-1 CASSQDLRGLVTDTQYF
13 TRBV5-1 CASSVGQGETQYF
12 TRBV7-6 CASSSSVLELFF
14 TRBV14 CASSQGTANYGYTF
13 TRBV7-9 CASSSGQVPGYTF
15 TRBV7-8 CASSPRTAANYGYTF
16 TRBV7-2 CASSLKTASSGNTIYF
15 TRBV15 CATSRKGLLYNEQFF
15 TRBV18 CASSTTGQGGETQYF
13 TRBV7-9 CASGDSLVYEQYF
12 TRBV10-3 CAISGTTNEQYF
15 TRBV24-1 CATSDRTVLNQPQHF
14 TRBV3-1/TRBV3-2 CASSWGRGSTEAFF
13 TRBV30 CAWRGQGSGGYTF
14 TRBV27 CASSLSEGRTEAFF
15 TRBV2 CASREQRTVNTEAFF
13 TRBV6-5 CASNVAGDYGYTF
17 TRBV7-6 CASSLASGGGSYNEQFF
17 TRBV5-1 CASSALTSGGAKETQYF
15 TRBV11-2 CASRPSGASTDTQYF
13 TRBV6-6 CASSPGGTDTQYF
16 TRBV14 CASSQDRGQTRNTQYF
14 TRBV7-2 CASTLIDINYGYTF
13 TRBV6-5 CASSPPMRTEAFF
17 TRBV7-6 CASSLGYRTGGQETQYF
14 TRBV4-1 CASSRDRGNTEAFF
13 TRBV3-1/TRBV3-2 CASSQDLRGEAFF
13 TRBV4-3 CASSQDSPYGYTF